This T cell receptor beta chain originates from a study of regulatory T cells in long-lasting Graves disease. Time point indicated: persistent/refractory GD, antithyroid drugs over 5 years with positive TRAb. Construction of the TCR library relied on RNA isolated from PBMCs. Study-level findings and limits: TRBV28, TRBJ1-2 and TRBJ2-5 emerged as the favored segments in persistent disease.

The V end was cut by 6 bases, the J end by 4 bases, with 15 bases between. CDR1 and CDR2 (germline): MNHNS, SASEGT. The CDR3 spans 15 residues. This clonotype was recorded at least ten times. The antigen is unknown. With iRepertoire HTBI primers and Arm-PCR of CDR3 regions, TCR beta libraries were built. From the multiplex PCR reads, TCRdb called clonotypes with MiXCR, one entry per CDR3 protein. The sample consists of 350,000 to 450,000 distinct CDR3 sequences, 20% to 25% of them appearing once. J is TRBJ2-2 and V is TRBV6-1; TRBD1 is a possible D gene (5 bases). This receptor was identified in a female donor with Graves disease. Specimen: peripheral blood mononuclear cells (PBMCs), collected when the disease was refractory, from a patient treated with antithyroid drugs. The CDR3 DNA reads TGTGCCAGCAGAGAGGACAACCTGGGCACCGGGGAGCTGTTTTTT. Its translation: CASREDNLGTGELFF.